This entry lists 23 T cell receptor beta chains sequenced from one sample in a study of early T cells in non-severe SARS-CoV-2 infection. Each CDR3 protein is one row after TCRdb ran MiXCR on the 5' RACE reads. The table has 65,000 to 75,000 distinct CDR3 sequences, 11% seen once. Sequencing was performed on whole blood. The receptors originated from an adult who was a healthcare worker with PCR-confirmed SARS-CoV-2 infection or an uninfected control (not recorded which).

This clonotype was recorded many times. The chain is built from TRBV29-1 and TRBJ2-1; D gene uncertain. Germline V gives CDR1 SQVTM, CDR2 ANQGSEA. The V end lost 4 bases, the J end lost 6 bases, and 4 bases lay between the germline ends. This CDR3 spans 10 amino acids. The CDR3 bases are TGCAGCGTTGGCCGCAATGAGCAGTTCTTC. Its protein product is CSVGRNEQFF.

This clonotype was detected ten times or more. The chain has TRBV24-1 and TRBJ2-2; D uncertain. The germline V gene has CDR1 KGHDR and CDR2 SFDVKD. The CDR3 spans 15 residues. Trimming shortened V by 6 bases and J by 7 bases, and 17 bases separated the two germline ends. The CDR3, as DNA: TGTGCCACCAGTCCTACGGGCGTCAGGCACGGGGAGCTGTTTTTT. Translating gives CATSPTGVRHGELFF.

By share, this clonotype ranks as medium-sized (0.01 to 0.1%). The chain carries TRBV7-3 and TRBJ1-1; TRBD1 matches 7 bases. The CDR3 has 13 residues. J lost 10 bases, V lost 4 bases, and 9 bases had no gene match. CDR1 is SGHTA and CDR2 is FQGTGA in the germline V gene. CDR3 DNA sequence: TGTGCCAGCAGCTCGACAGGGAGAGAGAGAGCTTTCTTT. It codes for CASSSTGRERAFF.

The V gene is TRBV6-5, the J gene TRBJ1-1; tentatively, D is TRBD1 (5 bases). From germline, CDR1 is MNHEY and CDR2 SVGAGI. V shed 6 bases and J shed 4 bases, with 9 bases lying between them. The CDR3 is made up of 12 amino acids. In DNA form, the CDR3 reads TGTGCCAGCAGCCAGGGTCCCACTGAAGCTTTCTTT. Translated: CASSQGPTEAFF.

This chain joins TRBV7-9 and TRBJ2-1; 9 positions match TRBD2. The CDR3 runs to 17 residues. CDR1 SEHNR and CDR2 FQNEAQ come from the germline V gene (reference sequence). Trimming took 5 bases from V and 3 from J; bases not matched to a gene: 11. CDR3 sequence reads: CASSPGAREGLYNEQFF. CDR3 nucleotide sequence: TGTGCCAGCAGCCCCGGGGCGCGGGAGGGCCTCTACAATGAGCAGTTCTTC.

This clonotype was seen many times. The V gene is TRBV19, the J gene TRBJ2-5; 8 bases are a match to TRBD1. Trimming at V came to 5 bases and at J to 4 bases, leaving 3 bases not matched to a gene. This CDR3 is built from 13 residues. Germline values: CDR1 LNHDA, CDR2 SQIVND (reference sequence). Here the CDR3 DNA reads TGTGCCAGTAGTGACAGGGGCGGAGAGACCCAGTACTTC. Amino acids: CASSDRGGETQYF.

This clonotype was counted at least ten times. The V and J genes are TRBV28 and TRBJ2-3; D possibly corresponds to TRBD2 (7 bases). V was trimmed by 3 bases and J by 2 bases, leaving 12 bases between them. The CDR3 consists of 15 residues. Germline-derived CDR1 and CDR2 are MDHEN and SYDVKM. The CDR3: CASSLGEGVTDTQYF. CDR3 sequence (DNA): TGTGCCAGCAGTTTGGGGGAGGGGGTCACAGATACGCAGTATTTT.

This clonotype was observed many times. This chain uses TRBV4-1 with TRBJ1-2; D remains unclear. Between the trimmed V and J ends, which lost 0 bases and 3 bases, there was a span of 11 bases. Per the germline V gene, CDR1 is MGHRA and CDR2 is YSYEKL. CDR3 size: 15 residues. CDR3 sequence: CASSQDRSDYYGYTF. The CDR3 coding sequence is TGCGCCAGCAGCCAAGATCGTTCCGACTACTATGGCTACACCTTC.

The table lists this clonotype with many counts. The chain links TRBV6-1 to TRBJ2-1; D not certain. V was cut by 4 bases and J by 6 bases, with 10 bases left in between. CDR1 is MNHNS, CDR2 SASEGT, per germline. The CDR3 length is 13 residues. The CDR3 sequence is CASSVPGINEQFF. As DNA, the CDR3 is TGTGCCAGCAGTGTTCCAGGCATCAATGAGCAGTTCTTC.

This clonotype was counted ten times or more. V usage is TRBV2 and J usage is TRBJ2-1; the D gene is possibly TRBD2 (6 bases). The V and J ends lost 9 bases and 4 bases respectively, with 16 bases between them. Germline CDR1 SNHLY, CDR2 FYNNEI. The CDR3 is made up of 14 amino acids. Here the CDR3 reads CARIPAGRYNEQFF. The CDR3 region has the DNA TGTGCCAGAATACCGGCGGGGCGGTACAATGAGCAGTTCTTC.

In this sample, this clonotype turned up many times. The chain carries TRBV29-1 and TRBJ2-1; 9 bases are a match to TRBD2. V dropped 4 bases and J dropped 7; count of bases not matched to a gene: 14. This CDR3 region has 16 residues. Germline V gene sequence: CDR1 SQVTM, CDR2 ANQGSEA. CDR3 region: CSVVPLVGGRGNEQFF. For the CDR3, the DNA is TGCAGCGTTGTTCCCTTGGTGGGCGGGAGGGGTAATGAGCAGTTCTTC.

This clonotype came up many times. This chain uses TRBV11-2 with TRBJ1-1, with D tentatively TRBD1 (6 bases). This CDR3 region has 16 residues. V lost 5 bases and J lost 7, with 23 bases in between. The germline CDR1 and CDR2 sequences are SGHAT and FQNNGV. The CDR3 region is CASSPPPTRGHGEAFF. DNA of the CDR3: TGTGCCAGCAGCCCCCCTCCGACCAGGGGTCATGGTGAAGCTTTCTTT.

Many counts were recorded for this clonotype. This chain links TRBV7-8 with TRBJ1-1; D is unclear. This CDR3 has 12 amino acids. CDR1 and CDR2 from the germline V gene are SGHVS and FQNEAQ. V lost 3 bases and J lost 5, with 7 bases in between. In DNA, the CDR3 is TGTGCCAGCAGCTTGCGGCGGACTGAAGCTTTCTTT. Protein: CASSLRRTEAFF.

This clonotype was detected many times. The V and J genes are TRBV20-1 and TRBJ2-7; 9 bases are a match to TRBD1. The V gene end was trimmed by 5 bases and the J gene end by 1 base; junction bases not matched to a gene: 0. The germline CDR1 and CDR2 sequences are DFQATT and SNEGSKA (reference sequence). This CDR3 has 12 amino acids. The CDR3 DNA sequence: TGCAGTGCTGGGACAGGGTCCTACGAGCAGTACTTC. It yields the protein CSAGTGSYEQYF.

This chain uses TRBV5-6 with TRBJ2-1; a weak D match, TRBD2 (6 bases). Trimming cost V 3 bases and J 8 bases, with 21 bases left between them. Germline V CDR1 and CDR2: SGHDT, YYEEEE. CDR3 length equals 16 residues. The CDR3 sequence: CASSSDPGRVADEQFF. CDR3 bases: TGTGCCAGCAGCTCCGACCCAGGGAGAGTAGCGGATGAGCAGTTCTTC.

This clonotype has a handful of counts. The chain links TRBV12-3 or TRBV12-4 to TRBJ1-5; D is possibly TRBD1 (5 bases). This CDR3 spans 14 amino acids. V lost 1 base to trimming and J lost 4 bases, with 8 bases between them. CDR3 nucleotides: TGTGCCAGCAGTTTAGATGACAGAAATCAGCCCCAGCATTTT. Its translation: CASSLDDRNQPQHF.

This chain connects TRBV6-6 to TRBJ1-4, with 8 bases fitting TRBD1. V shed 5 bases and J 6 bases; nucleotides not matched to a gene: 11. The CDR3 length is 16 residues. Germline-derived CDR1 and CDR2 are MNHNY and SVGAGI (reference sequence). CDR3 in amino acids: CASSNPTGGTDEKLFF. CDR3 sequence (DNA): TGTGCCAGCAGTAACCCTACAGGGGGGACTGATGAAAAACTGTTTTTT.

This clonotype was seen many times. The chain is built from TRBV19 and TRBJ1-5; D unresolved. The CDR3 contains 13 residues. Trimming removed 6 bases at V and 4 bases at J, with 10 bases between. The germline gives CDR1 LNHDA, CDR2 SQIVND (reference sequence). This CDR3 is CASSVQLNQPQHF. In DNA, the CDR3 is TGTGCCAGTAGCGTACAGCTGAATCAGCCCCAGCATTTT.

J is TRBJ1-5 and V is TRBV12-3 or TRBV12-4; D is ambiguous. The CDR3 runs to 13 residues. V lost 2 bases to trimming and J lost 7 bases, with 9 bases between them. CDR3 amino acids: CASSLYGDQPQHF. CDR3 sequence (DNA): TGTGCCAGCAGTTTATATGGAGACCAGCCCCAGCATTTT.

This clonotype was seen at least ten times. This chain joins TRBV20-1 and TRBJ2-7; TRBD2 is a possible D gene (6 bases). CDR1 and CDR2 (germline): DFQATT, SNEGSKA (reference sequence). The V end lost 1 base, the J end lost 6 bases, and 13 bases lay between the germline ends. The CDR3 loop spans 13 amino acids. The chain's CDR3 is CSARAGEWSEQYF. CDR3 DNA: TGCAGTGCTAGAGCGGGGGAATGGTCCGAGCAGTACTTC.

This chain's CDR3 is CSVEGFSGGRAGNEQFF. The CDR3 region has the DNA TGCAGCGTTGAAGGGTTTAGCGGCGGGAGGGCCGGAAATGAGCAGTTCTTC. The V gene is TRBV29-1, the J gene TRBJ2-1, with 9 bases aligning to TRBD2. Germline V CDR1 and CDR2: SQVTM, ANQGSEA. J was trimmed by 7 bases and V by 1 base; bases with no gene match: 14. The CDR3 extends over 17 amino acids.

This clonotype occurred a few times. The rearrangement uses TRBV29-1 and TRBJ2-1, with 7 bases lining up with TRBD2. The CDR3 sequence is 11 residues long. Germline loops: CDR1 SQVTM, CDR2 ANQGSEA. The V gene end was trimmed by 7 bases and the J gene end by 3 bases; junction bases not matched to a gene: 0. The CDR3 loop reads CSGGGYNEQFF. The CDR3 region has the DNA TGCAGCGGGGGGGGCTACAATGAGCAGTTCTTC.

This clonotype was detected ten times or more. This chain links TRBV11-2 with TRBJ1-1; no clear D. V lost 4 bases and J lost 1, with 7 bases in between. CDR3 length: 13 amino acids. CDR1 and CDR2 (germline): SGHAT, FQNNGV. CDR3 protein: CASSWRRNTEAFF. CDR3 nucleotides: TGTGCCAGCAGCTGGAGGAGGAACACTGAAGCTTTCTTT.